What follows are 12 T cell receptor beta chains derived from one specimen sequenced in a study of T-cell memory formation after mild COVID-19. TCRdb re-called the 5' RACE reads through MiXCR, storing one row per CDR3 protein. The sample includes over 6,500 distinct CDR3 sequences, around 32% seen only once; the top ten take roughly 55%. The sequenced sample consisted of PBMCs or a T cell subset sorted from them (not recorded which). These receptors all stem from an adult woman who had mild COVID-19 (a few samples of this study predate the infection). Cell type and time point are not known.

This clonotype occurred many times. V usage is TRBV7-6 and J usage is TRBJ2-2; 8 bases line up with TRBD2. This CDR3 has 20 residues. Germline V gives CDR1 SGHVS, CDR2 FNYEAQ. Germline trimming cut 1 base from V and 5 bases from J; bases unmatched to any gene: 18. Here the CDR3 DNA reads TGTGCCAGCAGCTTAGGCGCTAGCGGGTCAAACCTGAGAGGGACCGGGGAGCTGTTTTTT. Protein: CASSLGASGSNLRGTGELFF.

This clonotype was observed at least ten times. V usage is TRBV9 and J usage is TRBJ2-7; either TRBD1 or TRBD2 may fit D (5 bases each). The ends were cut back, 0 bases at V and 3 bases at J, with 10 bases in the middle. The germline V gene has CDR1 SGDLS and CDR2 YYNGEE. There are 14 residues in the CDR3. As DNA, the CDR3 is TGTGCCAGCAGCGTAGGGGACGCCAACTACGAGCAGTACTTC. Its protein product is CASSVGDANYEQYF.

In its sample, this clonotype was seen once. The chain recombines TRBV30 with TRBJ2-1; D gene unclear. Germline lookup yields CDR1 GTSNPN and CDR2 SVGIG (reference sequence). The CDR3 sequence is 12 residues long. Trimming removed 1 base from V and 5 bases from J, with 6 bases in between. CDR3 nucleotides: TGTGCCTGGAGTGATCTAGACAATGAGCAGTTCTTC. Translated, it gives CAWSDLDNEQFF.

This clonotype was recorded many times. This chain connects TRBV11-3 to TRBJ2-7; no clear D. CDR1 SGHNT and CDR2 YENEEA come from the germline V gene. Trimming shortened V by 5 bases and J by 2 bases, and 16 bases separated the two germline ends. CDR3 length: 15 amino acids. The CDR3 DNA follows: TGTGCCAGCAGCAACCGGTACCATACGGCCTACGAGCAGTACTTC. The encoded protein is CASSNRYHTAYEQYF.

The chain is built from TRBV4-1 and TRBJ2-3, with D perhaps TRBD1 (5 bases). V was pared by 0 bases and J by 0 bases, with 10 bases between. Germline values: CDR1 MGHRA, CDR2 YSYEKL. The CDR3 sequence is 16 residues long. The CDR3 region is CASSQEGHPSTDTQYF. In nucleotides, the CDR3 is TGCGCCAGCAGCCAAGAGGGGCACCCCAGCACAGATACGCAGTATTTT.

Comments on this clonotype: Since no conserved phenylalanine or tryptophan closes the CDR3, a read error is the likely cause. V is TRBV7-6 and J is TRBJ2-1; 14 bases line up with TRBD2. The CDR3 consists of 17 residues. Germline trimming cut 2 bases from V and 7 bases from J; bases unmatched to any gene: 7. CDR1 and CDR2 from the germline V gene are SGHVS and FNYEAQ. CDR3 region: CASSLRPTSGRGNEQFL. Here the CDR3 DNA reads TGTGCCAGCAGCTTACGCCCGACTAGCGGGAGGGGAAATGAGCAGTTCTTA.

This clonotype appeared many times. The V gene is TRBV7-9, the J gene TRBJ1-3, with TRBD1 identical over 7 bases. The CDR3 sequence is 14 residues long. CDR1 is SEHNR, CDR2 FQNEAQ, per germline (reference sequence). V lost 5 bases and J lost 1; bases outside the gene matches: 2. CDR3 protein: CASSQTGSGNTIYF. CDR3 nucleotide sequence: TGTGCCAGCAGCCAGACAGGGTCTGGAAACACCATATATTTT.

The chain joins TRBV5-4 to TRBJ2-3; the match to TRBD2 covers 12 bases. This CDR3 has 16 residues. Germline lookup yields CDR1 SGHNT and CDR2 YYREEE (reference sequence). Trimming cost V 0 bases and J 1 base; bases outside gene matches: 0. The CDR3 loop is CASSLGLAGGTDTQYF. CDR3 DNA: TGTGCCAGCAGCTTGGGACTAGCGGGGGGCACAGATACGCAGTATTTT.

This clonotype came up many times. The junction shows a germline mismatch at one end, possibly a read error. The V gene is TRBV7-9, the J gene TRBJ1-5; D might be TRBD1 (5 bases). Germline CDR1 and CDR2: SEHNR and FQNEAQ (reference sequence). This CDR3 is 16 amino acids long. CDR3 region: CASILGGVWSNQPQHF. The CDR3 DNA reads as TGTGCCAGCATCTTAGGAGGGGTTTGGAGCAATCAGCCCCAGCATTTT.

The rearrangement joins TRBV12-3 or TRBV12-4 to TRBJ2-1; 8 bases align to TRBD2. The CDR3 loop spans 15 amino acids. J gave up 4 bases and V 6 bases, and 8 bases lay outside the gene matches. The CDR3 sequence is CASRSAGGTYNEQFF. The CDR3 nucleotides are TGTGCCAGCAGATCCGCGGGGGGTACTTACAATGAGCAGTTCTTC.

This clonotype was seen only once. The rearrangement links TRBV6-6 to TRBJ2-3; maybe TRBD2 (5 bases). V lost 10 bases and J 0 bases, leaving 14 bases between the germline ends. This CDR3 spans 14 amino acids. Germline V gene data show CDR1 as MNHNY and CDR2 as SVGAGI (reference sequence). CDR3 region: CAIRERRSTDTQYF. The CDR3 nucleotides are TGTGCCATTCGCGAGCGGCGTAGCACAGATACGCAGTATTTT.

The sample holds many counts of this clonotype. The chain carries TRBV6-5 and TRBJ1-2; 9 positions match TRBD1. With 3 bases clipped from V and 4 bases from J, the junction kept 6 bases outside the gene matches. This CDR3 has 15 residues. Germline CDR1 and CDR2: MNHEY and SVGAGI. CDR3 sequence (DNA): TGTGCCAGCAGTTATAGGGACAGGGTTCCCTATGGCTACACCTTC. This codes for CASSYRDRVPYGYTF.